This TCR beta chain appears in the sequencing data of a study of T cells in localized non-small cell lung cancer. Study results and limitations: Tumor samples were not multi-region, leaving intratumor heterogeneity unexcluded. Higher T cell density in the blood was associated with longer overall survival, whereas higher adjacent-lung clonality associated with shorter survival. There was higher T cell clonality in uninvolved adjacent lung than in tumor, and it was highest there. Out of the top 100 tumor clones, a median around 57 were seen in adjacent lung.

With respect to this clone: Its antigen is unknown.

Between the trimmed V and J ends, which lost 8 bases and 0 bases, there was a span of 11 bases. The germline CDR1 and CDR2 sequences are SQVTM and ANQGSEA. This CDR3 contains 13 residues. The data were produced by immunoSEQ multiplex PCR, yet TCRdb's version contains in-frame clones alone and is incomplete. The sample shows around 26,000 clones, 81% of them seen only once. The chain couples TRBV29-1 to TRBJ1-5, with D unresolved. The sequencing here drew on peripheral blood, taken before any cancer treatment. The sequence came from a man aged 40-75 years with stage III squamous cell lung carcinoma. The CDR3 loop is CSYGENSNQPQHF. The DNA of the CDR3 is TGCAGCTACGGGGAGAATAGCAATCAGCCCCAGCATTTT. Complete variable domain (other parts from reference TRBV29-1 and TRBJ1-5): SAVISQKPSRDICQRGTSLTIQCQVDSQVTMMFWYRQQPGQSLTLIATANQGSEATYESGFVIDKFPISRPNLTFSTLTVSNMSPEDSSIYLCSYGENSNQPQHFGDGTRLSIL.